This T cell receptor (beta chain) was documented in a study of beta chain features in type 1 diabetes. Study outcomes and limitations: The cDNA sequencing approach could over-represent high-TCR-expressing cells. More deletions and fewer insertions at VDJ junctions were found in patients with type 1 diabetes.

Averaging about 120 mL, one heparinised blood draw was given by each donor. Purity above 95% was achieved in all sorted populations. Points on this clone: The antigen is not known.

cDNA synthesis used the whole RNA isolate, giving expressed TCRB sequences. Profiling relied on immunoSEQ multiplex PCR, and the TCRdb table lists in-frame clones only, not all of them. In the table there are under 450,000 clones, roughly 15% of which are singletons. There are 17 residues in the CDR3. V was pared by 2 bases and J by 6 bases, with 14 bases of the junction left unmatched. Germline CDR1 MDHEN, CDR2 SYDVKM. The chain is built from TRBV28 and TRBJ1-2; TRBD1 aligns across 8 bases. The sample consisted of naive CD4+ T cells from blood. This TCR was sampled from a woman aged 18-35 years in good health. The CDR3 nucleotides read TGTGCCAGCAGTTTAGGCGGGACAGGTTTTAAAGTACATGGCTACACCTTC. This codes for CASSLGGTGFKVHGYTF.